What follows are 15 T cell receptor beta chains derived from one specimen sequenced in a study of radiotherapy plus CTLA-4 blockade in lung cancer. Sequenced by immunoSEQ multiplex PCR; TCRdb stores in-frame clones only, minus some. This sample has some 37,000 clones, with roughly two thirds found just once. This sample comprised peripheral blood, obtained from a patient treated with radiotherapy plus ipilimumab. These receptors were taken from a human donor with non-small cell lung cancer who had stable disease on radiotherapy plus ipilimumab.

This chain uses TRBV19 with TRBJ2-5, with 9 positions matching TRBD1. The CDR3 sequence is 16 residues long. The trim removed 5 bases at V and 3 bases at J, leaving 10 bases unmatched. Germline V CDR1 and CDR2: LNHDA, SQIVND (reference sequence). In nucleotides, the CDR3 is TGTGCCAGTAGTCACGACAGGGGGGGGTTGAAAGAGACCCAGTACTTC. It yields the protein CASSHDRGGLKETQYF.

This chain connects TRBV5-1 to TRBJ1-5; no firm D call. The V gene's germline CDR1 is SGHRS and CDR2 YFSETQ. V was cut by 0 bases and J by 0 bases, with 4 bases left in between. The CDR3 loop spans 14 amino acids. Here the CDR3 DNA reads TGCGCCAGCAGCTTGGACAATAGCAATCAGCCCCAGCATTTT. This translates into CASSLDNSNQPQHF.

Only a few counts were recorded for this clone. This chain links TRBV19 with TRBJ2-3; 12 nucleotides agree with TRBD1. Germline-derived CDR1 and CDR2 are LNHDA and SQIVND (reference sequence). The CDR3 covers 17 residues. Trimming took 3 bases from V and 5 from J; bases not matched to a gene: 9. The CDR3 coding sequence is TGTGCCAGTAGTATTGTACCGGGACAGGGGGCTCGAGATACGCAGTATTTT. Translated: CASSIVPGQGARDTQYF. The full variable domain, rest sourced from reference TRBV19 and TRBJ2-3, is DGGITQSPKYLFRKEGQNVTLSCEQNLNHDAMYWYRQDPGQGLRLIYYSQIVNDFQKGDIAEGYSVSREKKESFPLTVTSAQKNPTAFYLCASSIVPGQGARDTQYFGPGTRLTVL.

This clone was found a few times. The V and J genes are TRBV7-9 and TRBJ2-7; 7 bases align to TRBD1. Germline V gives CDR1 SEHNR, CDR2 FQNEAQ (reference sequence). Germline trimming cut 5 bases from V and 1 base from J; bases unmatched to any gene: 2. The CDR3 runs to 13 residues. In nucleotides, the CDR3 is TGTGCCAGCAGCCGGGACAGTTCCTACGAGCAGTACTTC. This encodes CASSRDSSYEQYF.

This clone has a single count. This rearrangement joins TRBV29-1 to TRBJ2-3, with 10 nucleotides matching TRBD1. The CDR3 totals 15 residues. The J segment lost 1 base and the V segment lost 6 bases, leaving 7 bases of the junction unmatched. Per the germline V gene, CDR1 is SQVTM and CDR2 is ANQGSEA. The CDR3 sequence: CSVATGGPRTDTQYF. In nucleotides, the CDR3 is TGCAGCGTGGCGACAGGGGGCCCACGCACAGATACGCAGTATTTT.

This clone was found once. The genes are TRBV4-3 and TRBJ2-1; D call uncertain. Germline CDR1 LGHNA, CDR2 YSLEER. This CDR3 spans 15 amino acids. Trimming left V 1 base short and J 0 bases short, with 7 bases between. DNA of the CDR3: TGCGCCAGCAGCCAAGGTGAGAGCTCCTACAATGAGCAGTTCTTC. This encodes CASSQGESSYNEQFF.

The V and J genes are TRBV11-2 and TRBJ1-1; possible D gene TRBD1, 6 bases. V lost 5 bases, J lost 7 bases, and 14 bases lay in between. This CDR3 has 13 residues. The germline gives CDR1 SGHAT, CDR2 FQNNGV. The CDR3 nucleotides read TGTGCCAGCAGCAAGGACAGAGATTTTGAAGCTTTCTTT. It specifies CASSKDRDFEAFF.

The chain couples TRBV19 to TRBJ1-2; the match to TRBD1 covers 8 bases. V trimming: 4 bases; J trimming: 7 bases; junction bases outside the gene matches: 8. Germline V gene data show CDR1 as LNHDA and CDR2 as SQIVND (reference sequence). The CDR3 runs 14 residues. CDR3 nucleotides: TGTGCCAGTAGTACTCGACAGGGGACCCGTGGCTACACCTTC. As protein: CASSTRQGTRGYTF.

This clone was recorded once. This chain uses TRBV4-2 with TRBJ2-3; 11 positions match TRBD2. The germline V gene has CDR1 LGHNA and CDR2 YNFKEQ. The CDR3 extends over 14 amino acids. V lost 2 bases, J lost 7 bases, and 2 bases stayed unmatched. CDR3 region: CASSQPSGGYTQYF. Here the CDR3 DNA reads TGTGCCAGCAGCCAACCTAGCGGGGGGTATACGCAGTATTTT.

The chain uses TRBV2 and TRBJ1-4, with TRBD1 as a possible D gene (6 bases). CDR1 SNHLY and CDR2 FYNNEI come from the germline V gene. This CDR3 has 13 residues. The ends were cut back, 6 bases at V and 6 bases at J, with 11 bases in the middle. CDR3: CASRQGADEKLFF. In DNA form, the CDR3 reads TGTGCCAGCAGACAGGGTGCGGATGAAAAACTGTTTTTT.

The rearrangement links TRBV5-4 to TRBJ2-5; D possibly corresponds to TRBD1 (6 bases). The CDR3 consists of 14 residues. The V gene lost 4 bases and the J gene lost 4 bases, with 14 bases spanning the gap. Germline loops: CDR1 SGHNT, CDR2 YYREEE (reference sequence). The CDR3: CASSPQGRGETQYF. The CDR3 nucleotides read TGTGCCAGCAGCCCACAGGGCCGCGGAGAGACCCAGTACTTC.

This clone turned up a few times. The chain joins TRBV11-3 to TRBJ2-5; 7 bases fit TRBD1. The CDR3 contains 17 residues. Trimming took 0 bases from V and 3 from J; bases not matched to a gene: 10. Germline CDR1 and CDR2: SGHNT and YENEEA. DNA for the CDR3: TGTGCCAGCAGCTTAGATCTTTTTGGCAGGGGGAAAGAGACCCAGTACTTC. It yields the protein CASSLDLFGRGKETQYF.

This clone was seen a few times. The CDR3 nucleotides read TGTGCCAGCAGGTCGGAGACAGGGACCTACAATGAGCAGTTCTTC. This codes for CASRSETGTYNEQFF. The chain uses TRBV27 and TRBJ2-1; 7 bases are a match to TRBD1. From germline, CDR1 is MNHEY and CDR2 SMNVEV (reference sequence). J gave up 2 bases and V 6 bases, and 7 bases lay outside the gene matches. CDR3 length: 15 residues.

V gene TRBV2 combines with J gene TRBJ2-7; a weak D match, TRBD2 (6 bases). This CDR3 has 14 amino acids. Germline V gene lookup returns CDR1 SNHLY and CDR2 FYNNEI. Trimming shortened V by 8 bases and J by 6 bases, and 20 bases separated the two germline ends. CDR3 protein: CASSPTLGLAEQYF. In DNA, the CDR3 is TGTGCCAGCTCCCCAACCCTGGGACTTGCCGAGCAGTACTTC.

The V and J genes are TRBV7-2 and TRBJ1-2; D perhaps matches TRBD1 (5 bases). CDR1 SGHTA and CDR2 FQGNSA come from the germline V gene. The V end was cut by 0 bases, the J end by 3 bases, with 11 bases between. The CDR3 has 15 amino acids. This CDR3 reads CASSLAQTEYYGYTF. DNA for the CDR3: TGTGCCAGCAGCTTAGCTCAGACAGAGTACTATGGCTACACCTTC.